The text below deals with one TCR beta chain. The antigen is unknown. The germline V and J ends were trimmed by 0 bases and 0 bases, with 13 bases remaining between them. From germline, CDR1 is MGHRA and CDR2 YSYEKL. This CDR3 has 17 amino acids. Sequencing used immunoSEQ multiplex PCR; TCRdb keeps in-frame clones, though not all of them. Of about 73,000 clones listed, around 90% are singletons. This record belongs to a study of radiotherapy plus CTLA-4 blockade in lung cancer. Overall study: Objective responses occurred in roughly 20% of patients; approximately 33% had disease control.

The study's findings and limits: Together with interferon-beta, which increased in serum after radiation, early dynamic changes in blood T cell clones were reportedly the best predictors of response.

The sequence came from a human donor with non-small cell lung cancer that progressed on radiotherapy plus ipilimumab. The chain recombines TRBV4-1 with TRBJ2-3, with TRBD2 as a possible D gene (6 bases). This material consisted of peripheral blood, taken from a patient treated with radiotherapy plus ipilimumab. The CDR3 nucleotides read TGCGCCAGCAGCCAAGATCTCCTAGCGCTTAGCACAGATACGCAGTATTTT. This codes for CASSQDLLALSTDTQYF.